This TCR beta chain was captured in a study of blood T cell repertoires in COVID-19. Sequencing was performed with immunoSEQ multiplex PCR; in TCRdb, only in-frame clones are kept and a portion is missing. Here the sample spans hundreds of thousands of clones, around 86% being singletons. The V and J ends lost 6 bases and 4 bases, in that order; junction bases with no gene match: 2. CDR3 size: 14 residues. In germline, CDR1 is WSHSY, CDR2 SAAADI. This TCR came from an elderly man with acute or convalescent COVID-19. This sequence joins TRBV10-2 and TRBJ2-3, with TRBD2 matching over 12 bases. The sample was peripheral blood. CDR3 in DNA: TGCGCCAGCAGCCTAGCGGGAGGGCCAGATACGCAGTATTTT. Protein: CASSLAGGPDTQYF.